Listed here is a single T cell receptor beta chain. Its target is unknown. These data come from a study of cytomegalovirus exposure and HLA in healthy donors. The PCR was carried out with 60 Vbeta primers and 13 Jbeta primers. The repertoire was sequenced with immunoSEQ multiplex PCR; TCRdb's copy has only in-frame clones and lacks some. The profile covers 55,000 or so clones, with approximately 80% appearing a single time and over 1.1% taken by the ten largest. The CDR3 has 16 amino acids. Trimming pared 0 bases from V and 5 bases from J, leaving 17 bases between. CDR1 is SGHRS and CDR2 is YFSETQ in the germline V gene. Findings and limits, study-wide: Later on, a genetic analysis was performed. It linked a missense variant in DCLRE1C with V- and J-gene trimming of TCR beta.

The sequenced material came from PBMCs. This sequence was found in a female donor in good health and CMV-seronegative. The rearrangement links TRBV5-1 to TRBJ1-1, with unresolved D. CDR3 amino acids: CASSLVGAGGRTEAFF. CDR3 coding DNA: TGCGCCAGCAGCTTGGTGGGCGCTGGAGGGAGAACTGAAGCTTTCTTT.